What follows are 31 T cell receptor beta chains derived from one specimen sequenced in a study of OX40 agonist ivuxolimab in advanced cancers. Method: immunoSEQ multiplex PCR; TCRdb's copy keeps in-frame clones and lacks some. This sample has roughly 48,000 clones, with 70% to 85% found just once. Sequencing used CD4+ or CD8+ T cells sorted from blood, obtained in a trial of the OX40 agonist ivuxolimab. These receptors all come from an adult with an advanced solid tumor such as melanoma, head and neck, liver or kidney cancer.

The chain employs TRBV7-3 and TRBJ2-5; perhaps TRBD2 as D (6 bases). V dropped 2 bases and J dropped 5 bases, with 12 bases sitting between them. Looked up from germline, CDR1 is SGHTA and CDR2 is FQGTGA. The CDR3 covers 14 residues. CDR3 in amino acids: CASSLDSGLETQYF. The CDR3 coding sequence is TGTGCCAGCAGCTTAGATTCGGGACTCGAGACCCAGTACTTC. Together with reference TRBV7-3 and TRBJ2-5, the CDR3 gives the full variable domain: GAGVSQTPSNKVTEKGKYVELRCDPISGHTALYWYRQSLGQGPEFLIYFQGTGAADDSGLPNDRFFAVRPEGSVSTLKIQRTERGDSAVYLCASSLDSGLETQYFGPGTRLLVL.

This sequence joins TRBV7-3 and TRBJ2-1; 9 nucleotides line up with TRBD2. This CDR3 has 15 residues. The V gene end was trimmed by 3 bases and the J gene end by 4 bases; junction bases not matched to a gene: 4. The germline V gene encodes CDR1 SGHTA and CDR2 FQGTGA. The CDR3 DNA sequence: TGTGCCAGCAGCTTCGATAGCGGGGGTTACAATGAGCAGTTCTTC. Its protein product is CASSFDSGGYNEQFF.

The chain carries TRBV5-4 and TRBJ2-7; D is undetermined. Germline V CDR1 and CDR2: SGHNT, YYREEE (reference sequence). V lost 2 bases and J 12 bases, leaving 15 bases between the germline ends. CDR3 length: 12 residues. The CDR3 is CASSLTGRETYF. The CDR3 DNA follows: TGTGCCAGCAGCTTAACCGGAAGGGAAACGTACTTC.

The chain links TRBV2 to TRBJ1-5, with D unresolved. Germline values: CDR1 SNHLY, CDR2 FYNNEI. Deletions cut 5 bases from V and 3 bases from J, with 11 bases between. The length of the CDR3 is 14 residues. In DNA, the CDR3 is TGTGCCAGCAGTAAAGACGGCTACAATCAGCCCCAGCATTTT. Its protein product is CASSKDGYNQPQHF.

The chain links TRBV2 to TRBJ2-5; TRBD1 agrees at 7 bases. V gave up 4 bases and J gave up 4 bases; unmatched junction bases: 9. The CDR3 sequence is 15 residues long. The germline CDR1 and CDR2 sequences are SNHLY and FYNNEI. The CDR3 is CASSARDRRGETQYF. CDR3 nucleotides: TGTGCCAGCAGTGCCCGGGACAGACGAGGAGAGACCCAGTACTTC.

This chain connects TRBV6-4 to TRBJ2-3; D unclear. The CDR3 length is 13 residues. CDR1 and CDR2 from the germline V gene are MRHNA and SNTAGT. V lost 2 bases and J lost 6, with 9 bases in between. The CDR3: CASSDQLADTQYF. CDR3 DNA sequence: TGTGCCAGCAGTGACCAGTTAGCCGATACGCAGTATTTT.

The rearrangement uses TRBV6-5 and TRBJ2-5, with 7 positions matching TRBD2. CDR1 MNHEY and CDR2 SVGAGI come from the germline V gene. The V segment lost 4 bases and the J segment 4 bases; nucleotides outside the gene matches: 3. The CDR3 extends over 13 amino acids. The CDR3 DNA follows: TGTGCCAGCAGTTTGGCGGGGGTAGAGACCCAGTACTTC. As protein: CASSLAGVETQYF.

This clone has a handful of counts. The chain combines TRBV4-2 with TRBJ2-2, with 9 bases identical to TRBD2. After removal of 1 base from V and 6 bases from J, the junction contained 3 bases not matched to a gene. Germline CDR1 is LGHNA and CDR2 is YNFKEQ. The CDR3 is 15 amino acids. CDR3 in amino acids: CASSQVGGRAGELFF. The CDR3 DNA sequence: TGTGCCAGCAGCCAAGTAGGCGGGAGGGCCGGGGAGCTGTTTTTT.

This clone is medium-sized (0.01 to 0.1%) by share. V gene TRBV6-1 combines with J gene TRBJ2-7; 10 bases agree with TRBD1. Per germline, CDR1 MNHNS and CDR2 SASEGT. This CDR3 has 13 residues. V shed 2 bases, J shed 13 bases, and the junction held 8 bases outside the gene matches. The CDR3 sequence: CASSETFDRGHYF. DNA of the CDR3: TGTGCCAGCAGTGAAACCTTCGACAGGGGGCATTACTTC.

The chain carries TRBV5-1 and TRBJ2-7; D unresolved. CDR1 is SGHRS, CDR2 YFSETQ, per germline. The CDR3 is 14 residues long. V lost 4 bases, J lost 3 bases, and 14 bases lay in between. The chain's CDR3 is CASSARSDGYEQYF. CDR3 sequence (DNA): TGCGCCAGCAGCGCCCGCTCAGACGGCTACGAGCAGTACTTC.

This clone was recorded only once. The chain recombines TRBV7-3 with TRBJ2-5; TRBD1 agrees at 7 bases. With V trimmed by 4 bases and J by 2 bases, 7 bases remained unmatched. CDR3 length equals 15 residues. CDR1 and CDR2 (germline): SGHTA, FQGTGA. The CDR3 loop is CASSYIAGGQETQYF. The CDR3 region has the DNA TGTGCCAGCAGCTATATCGCAGGGGGTCAAGAGACCCAGTACTTC. The entire variable domain, with the rest obtained from reference TRBV7-3 and TRBJ2-5, is as follows: GAGVSQTPSNKVTEKGKYVELRCDPISGHTALYWYRQSLGQGPEFLIYFQGTGAADDSGLPNDRFFAVRPEGSVSTLKIQRTERGDSAVYLCASSYIAGGQETQYFGPGTRLLVL.

V usage is TRBV9 and J usage is TRBJ2-3, with 8 nucleotides matching TRBD2. Germline CDR1 reads SGDLS; CDR2 reads YYNGEE. With 4 bases clipped from V and 2 bases from J, the junction kept 6 bases outside the gene matches. This CDR3 is 15 amino acids long. CDR3 nucleotides: TGTGCCAGCAGCACAAGCGGGAGTGTCACAGATACGCAGTATTTT. Encoded protein: CASSTSGSVTDTQYF.

The chain links TRBV27 to TRBJ2-7, with 12 bases that match TRBD1. With V trimmed by 5 bases and J by 5 bases, 4 bases remained unmatched. The CDR3 has 14 residues. Germline V gene lookup returns CDR1 MNHEY and CDR2 SMNVEV (reference sequence). DNA for the CDR3: TGTGCCAGCAGTCTAGGGACAGGGGGCAACGAGCAGTACTTC. It codes for CASSLGTGGNEQYF.

This clone was counted a few times. The V and J genes are TRBV30 and TRBJ1-6; D uncertain. Trimming shortened V by 5 bases and J by 2 bases, and 13 bases separated the two germline ends. The germline CDR1 and CDR2 sequences are GTSNPN and SVGIG (reference sequence). The CDR3 runs 15 residues. CDR3 region: CAWGPGATYNSPLHF. The CDR3 DNA reads as TGTGCCTGGGGCCCAGGCGCAACCTATAATTCACCCCTCCACTTT.

This clone was seen just once. The chain links TRBV7-2 to TRBJ1-2; 12 bases agree with TRBD1. Losses at the gene ends were 6 bases for V and 3 bases for J; bases not matched to a gene: 11. Germline V CDR1 and CDR2: SGHTA, FQGNSA. CDR3 length equals 17 residues. CDR3 in DNA: TGTGCCAGCAGTCGGCCGGGACAGGGGGCAGTCGACTATGGCTACACCTTC. It is translated as CASSRPGQGAVDYGYTF. Filled out from reference TRBV7-2 and TRBJ1-2, the complete variable domain reads GAGVSQSPSNKVTEKGKDVELRCDPISGHTALYWYRQSLGQGLEFLIYFQGNSAPDKSGLPSDRFSAERTGGSVSTLTIQRTQQEDSAVYLCASSRPGQGAVDYGYTFGSGTRLTVV.

The rearrangement links TRBV4-2 to TRBJ1-2, with 8 nucleotides matching TRBD1. The ends lost 4 bases at V and 2 bases at J; junction bases unmatched: 12. The CDR3 spans 17 residues. Germline CDR1 reads LGHNA; CDR2 reads YNFKEQ. DNA for the CDR3: TGTGCCAGCAGCCGCCCGCCGCAGGGGGCGCAGAACTATGGCTACACCTTC. Amino acids: CASSRPPQGAQNYGYTF.

The rearrangement uses TRBV9 and TRBJ2-1; TRBD1 matches 9 bases. Looked up from germline, CDR1 is SGDLS and CDR2 is YYNGEE. V lost 4 bases and J lost 7; bases outside the gene matches: 15. This CDR3 is 17 amino acids long. DNA for the CDR3: TGTGCCAGCAGCAAAGTCCCCACACAGGGGGCAGGGAATGAGCAGTTCTTC. It encodes CASSKVPTQGAGNEQFF.

This clone was detected a few times. This chain connects TRBV2 to TRBJ1-6; possible D gene TRBD1, 5 bases. The ends were cut back, 5 bases at V and 7 bases at J, with 18 bases in the middle. CDR1 is SNHLY, CDR2 FYNNEI, per germline. The CDR3 is made up of 16 amino acids. CDR3 DNA: TGTGCCAGCAGTCCTCTCGCAGGGTATAGGAATTCACCCCTCCACTTT. This codes for CASSPLAGYRNSPLHF.

V and J are TRBV7-3 and TRBJ1-1; TRBD1 aligns across 9 bases. There are 16 residues in the CDR3. Germline CDR1 is SGHTA and CDR2 is FQGTGA. J was trimmed by 0 bases and V by 5 bases; bases with no gene match: 7. The DNA of the CDR3 is TGTGCCAGCAGCCCAGGGACAGGGCGGGTGAACACTGAAGCTTTCTTT. Protein product: CASSPGTGRVNTEAFF.

With regard to this clone: An end of the junction does not agree with germline; a read error may underlie this. The chain employs TRBV7-7 and TRBJ2-5; D call uncertain. This CDR3 contains 13 residues. Looked up from germline, CDR1 is SSHAT and CDR2 is FNYEAQ (reference sequence). CDR3 nucleotide sequence: TGTGCTAGCAGCTTCCTGGGGCAAGAGACCCAGTACTTC. The encoded protein is CASSFLGQETQYF. Variable domain in full (rest from reference TRBV7-7 and TRBJ2-5): GAGVSQSPRYKVTKRGQDVTLRCDPISSHATLYWYQQALGQGPEFLTYFNYEAQPDKSGLPSDRFSAERPEGSISTLTIQRTEQRDSAMYRCASSFLGQETQYFGPGTRLLVL.

The chain has TRBV6-5 and TRBJ1-1; D perhaps matches TRBD1 (5 bases). Deletions cut 4 bases from V and 6 bases from J, with 12 bases between. The germline V gene has CDR1 MNHEY and CDR2 SVGAGI. CDR3 length: 13 residues. The CDR3 DNA reads TGTGCCAGCAGTTCCTGGGGGGGGGCTGAAGCTTTCTTT. It is translated as CASSSWGGAEAFF.

For the CDR3, the DNA is TGTGCCAGCAGCGATAGGACAGGGGGCTATGGCTACACCTTC. Its translation: CASSDRTGGYGYTF. J is TRBJ1-2 and V is TRBV28; TRBD1 agrees at 10 bases. The CDR3 is made up of 14 amino acids. The V and J ends lost 6 bases and 4 bases, in that order; junction bases with no gene match: 5. CDR1 and CDR2 from the germline V gene are MDHEN and SYDVKM.

V is TRBV6-5 and J is TRBJ2-4; D call uncertain. Trimming shortened V by 2 bases and J by 6 bases, and 14 bases separated the two germline ends. Germline assignment: CDR1 MNHEY and CDR2 SVGAGI. The CDR3 is made up of 15 amino acids. CDR3 amino acids: CASSYVNPTGNIQYF. CDR3 DNA: TGTGCCAGCAGTTACGTCAACCCGACGGGAAACATTCAGTACTTC.

V gene TRBV29-1 combines with J gene TRBJ1-4; 9 bases align to TRBD1. CDR1 and CDR2 (germline): SQVTM, ANQGSEA. V lost 7 bases to trimming and J lost 5 bases; unmatched junction nucleotides: 11. CDR3 length: 15 amino acids. The CDR3 DNA is TGCAGCGCAGGACGGACGGGACAGGGAAATGAAAAACTGTTTTTT. Its translation is CSAGRTGQGNEKLFF. Based on the CDR3 plus reference TRBV29-1 and TRBJ1-4, the full variable domain is SAVISQKPSRDICQRGTSLTIQCQVDSQVTMMFWYRQQPGQSLTLIATANQGSEATYESGFVIDKFPISRPNLTFSTLTVSNMSPEDSSIYLCSAGRTGQGNEKLFFGSGTQLSVL.

This clone was seen only a few times. The chain links TRBV13 to TRBJ1-6; D might be TRBD1 (5 bases). The CDR3 sequence is 15 residues long. Germline CDR1 PRHDT, CDR2 FYEKMQ (reference sequence). V lost 0 bases and J lost 7, with 10 bases in between. The CDR3 loop is CASSLGGVPNSPLHF. The CDR3 DNA follows: TGTGCCAGCAGCTTAGGAGGGGTCCCAAATTCACCCCTCCACTTT.

This clone was found once. The chain uses TRBV5-6 and TRBJ2-1, with D perhaps matching TRBD2 (6 bases). V was trimmed by 0 bases and J by 4 bases, leaving 14 bases between them. The CDR3 contains 16 residues. Germline CDR1 is SGHDT and CDR2 is YYEEEE. The CDR3 coding sequence is TGTGCCAGCAGCTTGGGGCGGGAAGAGCGTTACAATGAGCAGTTCTTC. This encodes CASSLGREERYNEQFF.

The V gene is TRBV29-1, the J gene TRBJ1-1; a possible D gene is TRBD1 (5 bases). Per the germline V gene, CDR1 is SQVTM and CDR2 is ANQGSEA. With 7 bases removed from V and 4 bases from J, the gap between germline ends came to 13 bases. CDR3 length: 12 amino acids. The CDR3 region has the DNA TGCAGCGCCGGAGGGGCGGGCACTGAAGCTTTCTTT. Translation gives CSAGGAGTEAFF.

The gene calls are TRBV19 and TRBJ1-2, with D possibly being TRBD1 (5 bases). Germline CDR1 is LNHDA and CDR2 is SQIVND (reference sequence). This CDR3 has 14 residues. V shed 10 bases and J shed 0 bases, with 15 bases lying between them. The CDR3: CATTRAGSNYGYTF. The CDR3 nucleotides are TGTGCCACCACCCGGGCAGGGTCTAACTATGGCTACACCTTC.

This chain connects TRBV19 to TRBJ2-1; unclear D gene. V lost 0 bases, J lost 0 bases, and 6 bases lay in between. In germline, CDR1 is LNHDA, CDR2 SQIVND (reference sequence). The length of the CDR3 is 15 residues. The CDR3 loop reads CASSIDPSSYNEQFF. The DNA for the CDR3 is TGTGCCAGTAGTATAGACCCGAGCTCCTACAATGAGCAGTTCTTC.

This chain joins TRBV5-5 and TRBJ1-1, with D perhaps TRBD1 (5 bases). Germline CDR1 and CDR2: SGHKS and YYEKEE (reference sequence). The ends were cut back, 4 bases at V and 3 bases at J, with 10 bases in the middle. This CDR3 has 13 amino acids. The CDR3 sequence is CASSPEGDTEAFF. As DNA, the CDR3 is TGTGCCAGCAGCCCTGAAGGGGACACTGAAGCTTTCTTT.

CDR3 loop: CASSAQSGTDTQYF. The DNA for the CDR3 is TGTGCCAGCAGCGCCCAGTCCGGTACAGATACGCAGTATTTT. The rearrangement joins TRBV7-2 to TRBJ2-3; no definite D call. The V and J ends lost 5 bases and 3 bases respectively, with 12 bases between them. This CDR3 region has 14 residues. Germline V gene lookup returns CDR1 SGHTA and CDR2 FQGNSA.